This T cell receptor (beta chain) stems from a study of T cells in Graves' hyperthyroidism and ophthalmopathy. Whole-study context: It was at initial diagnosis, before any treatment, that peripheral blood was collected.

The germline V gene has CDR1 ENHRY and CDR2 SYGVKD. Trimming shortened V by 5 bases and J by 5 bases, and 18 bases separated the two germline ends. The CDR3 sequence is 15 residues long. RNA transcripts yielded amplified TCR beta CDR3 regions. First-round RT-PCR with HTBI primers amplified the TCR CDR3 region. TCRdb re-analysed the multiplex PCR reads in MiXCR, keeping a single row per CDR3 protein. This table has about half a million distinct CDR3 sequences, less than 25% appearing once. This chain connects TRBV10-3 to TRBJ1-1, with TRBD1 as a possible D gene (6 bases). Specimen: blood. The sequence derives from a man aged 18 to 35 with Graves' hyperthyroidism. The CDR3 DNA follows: TGTGCCATCAGTCCTCCACAGGGCCCCTGGACTGAAGCTTTCTTT. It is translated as CAISPPQGPWTEAFF.